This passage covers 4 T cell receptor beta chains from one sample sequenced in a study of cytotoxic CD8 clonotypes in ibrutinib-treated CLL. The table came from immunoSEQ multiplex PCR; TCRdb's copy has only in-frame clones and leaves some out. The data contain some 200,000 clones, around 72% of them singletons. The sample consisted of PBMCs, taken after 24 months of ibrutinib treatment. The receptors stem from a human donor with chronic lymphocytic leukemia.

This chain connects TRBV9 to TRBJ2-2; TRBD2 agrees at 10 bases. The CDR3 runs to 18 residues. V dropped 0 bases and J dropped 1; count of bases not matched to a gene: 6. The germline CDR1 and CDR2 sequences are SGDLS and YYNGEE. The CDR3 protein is CASSVDTGLAVNTGELFF. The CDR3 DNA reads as TGTGCCAGCAGCGTAGACACAGGACTAGCGGTGAACACCGGGGAGCTGTTTTTT.

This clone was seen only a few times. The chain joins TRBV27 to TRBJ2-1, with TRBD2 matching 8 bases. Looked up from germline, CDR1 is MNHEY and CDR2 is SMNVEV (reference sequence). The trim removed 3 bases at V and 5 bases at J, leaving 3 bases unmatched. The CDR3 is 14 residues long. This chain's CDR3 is CASSFSGAHNEQFF. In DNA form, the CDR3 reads TGTGCCAGCAGTTTTAGCGGGGCCCACAATGAGCAGTTCTTC.

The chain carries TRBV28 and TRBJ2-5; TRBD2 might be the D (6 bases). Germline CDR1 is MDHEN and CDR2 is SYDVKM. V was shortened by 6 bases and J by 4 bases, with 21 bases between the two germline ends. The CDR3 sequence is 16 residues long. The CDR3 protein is CASSLPTPSVGETQYF. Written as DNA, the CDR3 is TGTGCCAGCAGCCTTCCGACCCCTAGCGTCGGAGAGACCCAGTACTTC.

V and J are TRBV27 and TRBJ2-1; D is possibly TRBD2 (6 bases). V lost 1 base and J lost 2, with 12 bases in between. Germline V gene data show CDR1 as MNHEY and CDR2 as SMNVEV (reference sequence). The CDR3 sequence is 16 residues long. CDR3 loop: CASSLWRVSTYNEQFF. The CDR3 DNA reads TGTGCCAGCAGTTTATGGAGGGTTTCCACCTACAATGAGCAGTTCTTC.